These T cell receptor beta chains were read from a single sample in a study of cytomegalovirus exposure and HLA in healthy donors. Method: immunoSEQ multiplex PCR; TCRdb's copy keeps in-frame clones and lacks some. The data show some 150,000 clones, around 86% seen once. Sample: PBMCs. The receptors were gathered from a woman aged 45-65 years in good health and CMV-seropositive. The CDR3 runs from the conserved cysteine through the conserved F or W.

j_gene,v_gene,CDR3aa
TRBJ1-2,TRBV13,CASSLSGVGYTF
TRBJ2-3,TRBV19,CASSQRGSTDTQYF
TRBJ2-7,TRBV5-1,CASSLVSGSSYEQYF
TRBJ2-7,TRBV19,CASSLTAGVYEQYF
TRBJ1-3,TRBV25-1,CASSEATGAGNTIYF
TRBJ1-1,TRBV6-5,CASRTGVRGTEAFF
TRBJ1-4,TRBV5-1,CASSLEGRINEKLFF
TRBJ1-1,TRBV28,CASTKTGGLAAFF
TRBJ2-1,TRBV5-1,CASSPLGAGVSNEQFF
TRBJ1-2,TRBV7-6,CASSLSQGFYYGYTF
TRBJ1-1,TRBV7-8,CASSQSSPGMNTEAFF
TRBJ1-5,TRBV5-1,CAGSSGTDYNQPQHF
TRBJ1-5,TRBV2,CASSAYSGDNQPQHF
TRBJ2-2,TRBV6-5,CASRGQGARTGELFF
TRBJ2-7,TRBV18,CASSPRRASSYEQYF
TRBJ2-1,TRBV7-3,CASSLNPDRRGYNEQFF
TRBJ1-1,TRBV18,CASSPNRGRLSTEAFF
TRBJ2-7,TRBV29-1,CSVEPGSGTSGLKAYEQYF